A selection of T cell receptor beta chains follows, all from one sample in a study of blood T cell repertoires in COVID-19. Sequencing was performed with immunoSEQ multiplex PCR; in TCRdb, only in-frame clones are kept and a portion is missing. The top ten hold approximately 10% of the sample, which has 330,000 or so clones, 87% seen once. The sequencing input was peripheral blood. These receptors were obtained from a man in his thirties or forties with COVID-19, enrolled during active disease. Each CDR3 is given with its conserved first and last residue. D genes are given only for firm matches. Size tells how often a clone was seen (once, few, many) or the class of an expanded clone, and some rows leave it out.

size,D,J,V,DNA,CDR3
once,NA,TRBJ1-1,TRBV12-3/TRBV12-4,TGTGCCAGCACCCGGGGGACGAAGAGTGAAGCTTTCTTT,CASTRGTKSEAFF
NA,NA,TRBJ2-7,TRBV7-9,TGTGCCAGCAGCTCCACAGAGATCTACGAGCAGTACTTC,CASSSTEIYEQYF
NA,TRBD1,TRBJ2-1,TRBV27,TGTGCCAGCAGTTTCTACGGGACAGCCTACAATGAGCAGTTCTTC,CASSFYGTAYNEQFF
NA,NA,TRBJ2-1,TRBV7-2,TGTGCCAGCAGCTTAGTGGTGGGAGGAAGCAATGAGCAGTTCTTC,CASSLVVGGSNEQFF
few,NA,TRBJ1-3,TRBV6-1,TGTGCCAGCAGTGAAGCAACGACATTGGTTGGAAACACCATATATTTT,CASSEATTLVGNTIYF
NA,NA,TRBJ2-7,TRBV5-1,TGCGCCAGCAGCTTGGTTGGCGGGGCGGGCTACGAGCAGTACTTC,CASSLVGGAGYEQYF
NA,TRBD2,TRBJ2-1,TRBV7-2,TGTGCCAGCAGCTCGATAGCGGGAAACTACAATGAGCAGTTCTTC,CASSSIAGNYNEQFF
NA,NA,TRBJ2-7,TRBV19,TGTGCCAGTAGTACCTGGGGGGATGAGCAGTACTTC,CASSTWGDEQYF
NA,TRBD1,TRBJ2-4,TRBV5-8,TGTGCCAGCAGCTTGGGGGTCCAGGGGGCTCACTTC,CASSLGVQGAHF
NA,TRBD1,TRBJ2-2,TRBV9,TGTGCCAGCAGCGTAGAGGGACAGAGGCTGTTTTTT,CASSVEGQRLFF
few,NA,TRBJ1-6,TRBV25-1,TGTGCCACCCGGGGGAGCAATTCACCCCTCCACTTT,CATRGSNSPLHF